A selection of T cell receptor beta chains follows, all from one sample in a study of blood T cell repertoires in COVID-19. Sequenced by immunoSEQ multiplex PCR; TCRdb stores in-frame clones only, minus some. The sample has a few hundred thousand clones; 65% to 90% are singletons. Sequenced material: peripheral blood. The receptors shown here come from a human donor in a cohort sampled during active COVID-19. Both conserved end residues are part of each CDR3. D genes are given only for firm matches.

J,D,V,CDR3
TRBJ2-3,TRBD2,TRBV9,CASSVSSSGGWATDTQYF
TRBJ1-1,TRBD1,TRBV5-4,CASSQQGDLAEAFF
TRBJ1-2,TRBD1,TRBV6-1,CASSDASLGRGYGYTF
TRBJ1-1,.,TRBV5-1,CASSYWESNTEAFF
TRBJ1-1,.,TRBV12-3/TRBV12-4,CASSFEGVGEAFF
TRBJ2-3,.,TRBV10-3,CAISQGGSTDTQYF
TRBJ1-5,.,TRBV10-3,CAISESLRQPQHF
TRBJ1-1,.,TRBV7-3,CASSSIGGDTEAFF
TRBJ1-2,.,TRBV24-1,CATSDNEAIYGYTF
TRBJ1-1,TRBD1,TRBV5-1,CASSLNRGTEAFF
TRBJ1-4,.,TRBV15,CATSRQAINEKLFF
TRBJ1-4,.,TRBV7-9,CASSLLRSEKLFF
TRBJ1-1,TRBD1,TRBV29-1,CSVRQGSTEAFF
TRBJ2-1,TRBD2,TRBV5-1,CASKLAGDLLDEQFF
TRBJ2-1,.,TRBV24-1,CATAGATYNEQFF
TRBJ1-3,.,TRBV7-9,CASSLLTVSGNTIYF
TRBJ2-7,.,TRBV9,CASSPSAYEQYF
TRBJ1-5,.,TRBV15,CATSRDPGGNQPQHF
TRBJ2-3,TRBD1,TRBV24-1,CATSEPSGQITDTQYF
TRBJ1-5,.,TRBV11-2,CASSLDREAQPQHF
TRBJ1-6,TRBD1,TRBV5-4,CATRDRGFVVNSPLHF
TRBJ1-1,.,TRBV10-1,CARVGQPNTEAFF
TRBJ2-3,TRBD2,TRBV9,CASSASGGSVDTQYF
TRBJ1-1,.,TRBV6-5,CASSDDRNTEAFF
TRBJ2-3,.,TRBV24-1,CATSDLGGVGTDTQYF
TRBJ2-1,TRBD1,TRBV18,CASSRTGGYNEQFF
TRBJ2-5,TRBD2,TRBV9,CASSAREGGSQYF
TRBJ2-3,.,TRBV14,CASSQDRGFSGSTDTQYF
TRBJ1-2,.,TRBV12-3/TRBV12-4,CASTPRAAYGYTF
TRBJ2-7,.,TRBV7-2,CASSQKGRYEQYF
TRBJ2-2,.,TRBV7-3,CASSLGGTGELFF
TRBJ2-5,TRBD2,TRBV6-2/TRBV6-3,CASSYSRGGETQYF
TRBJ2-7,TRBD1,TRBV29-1,CSASGTANSYEQYF
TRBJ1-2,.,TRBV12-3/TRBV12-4,CASSSSVGYTF
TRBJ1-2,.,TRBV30,CAWSVSLNYGYTF
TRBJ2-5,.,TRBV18,CASSPEVVQETQYF
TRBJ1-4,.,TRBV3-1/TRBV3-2,CASSQDGGERQLFF
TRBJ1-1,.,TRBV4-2,CASSQNDRSQNIEAFF
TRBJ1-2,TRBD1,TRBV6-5,CASSYGRQGGGYTF
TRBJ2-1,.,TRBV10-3,CAISETGYNEQFF